This T cell receptor (beta chain) was captured in a study of vaccination and CD4 T cells after COVID-19. This clonotype was seen a few times. The antigen is undetermined. The Oncomine TCR Beta short-read assay sequenced DNA from cultured CD4+ T cells. Using its own MiXCR run on the PCR reads, TCRdb lists one record per CDR3 protein. The top ten clones hold around 35% of a sample with around 11,000 distinct CDR3 sequences, 44% of them seen once. Treatment in this sample: approximately nine-day PBMC culture with coronavirus spike peptide pools or control peptides (ViraFEST assay). The CDR3 extends over 13 amino acids. With 2 bases removed from V and 2 bases from J, the gap between germline ends came to 3 bases. The germline V gene has CDR1 KGHDR and CDR2 SFDVKD.

This chain connects TRBV24-1 to TRBJ2-1; D is ambiguous. Sequencing was carried out using CD4+ T cells from blood, cultured in vitro. This receptor was taken from a human donor who had recovered from COVID-19. CDR3 protein: CATSDSAYNEQFF. CDR3 in DNA: TGTGCCACCAGTGATTCAGCCTACAATGAGCAGTTCTTC.